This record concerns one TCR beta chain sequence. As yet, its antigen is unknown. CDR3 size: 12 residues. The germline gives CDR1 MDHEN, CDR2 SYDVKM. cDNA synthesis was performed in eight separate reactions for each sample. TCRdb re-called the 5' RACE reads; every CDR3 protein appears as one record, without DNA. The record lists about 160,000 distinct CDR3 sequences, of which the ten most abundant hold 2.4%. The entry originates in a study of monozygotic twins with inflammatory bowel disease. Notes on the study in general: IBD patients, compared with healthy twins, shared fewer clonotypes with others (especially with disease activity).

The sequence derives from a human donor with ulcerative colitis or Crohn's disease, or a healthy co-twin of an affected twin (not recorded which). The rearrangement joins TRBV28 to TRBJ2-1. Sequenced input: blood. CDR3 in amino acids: CASSFTGNEQFF. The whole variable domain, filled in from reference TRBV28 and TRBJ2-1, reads DVKVTQSSRYLVKRTGEKVFLECVQDMDHENMFWYRQDPGLGLRLIYFSYDVKMKEKGDIPEGYSVSREKKERFSLILESASTNQTSMYLCASSFTGNEQFFGPGTRLTVL.